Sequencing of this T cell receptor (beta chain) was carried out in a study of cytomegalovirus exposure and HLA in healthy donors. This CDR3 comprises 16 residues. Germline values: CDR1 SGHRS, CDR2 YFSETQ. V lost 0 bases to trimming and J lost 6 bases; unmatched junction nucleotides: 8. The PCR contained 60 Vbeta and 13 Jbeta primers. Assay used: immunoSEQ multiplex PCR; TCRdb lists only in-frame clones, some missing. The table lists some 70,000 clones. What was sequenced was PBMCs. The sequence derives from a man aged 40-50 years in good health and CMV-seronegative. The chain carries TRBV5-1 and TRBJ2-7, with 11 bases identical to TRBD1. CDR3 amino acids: CASSLDGGQGAREQYF. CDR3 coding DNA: TGCGCCAGCAGCTTGGATGGAGGACAGGGGGCTCGCGAGCAGTACTTC.